The 26 T cell receptor beta chains below all came from one sample that was sequenced in a study of shared clonotypes between healthy human individuals (TCRdb year 2020). The library was produced with the immunoSEQ multiplex PCR assay. TCRdb mirrors the immuneACCESS table, restricted to in-frame sequences. Some clones are absent from its copies; in checked studies, under half trace to an unresolved V gene, and the reason for the others is unknown. Within this sample are under 600,000 clones, with around 77% of them counted one time only. Of the sample, about 12% is held by the ten largest clones. Sequences were obtained from PBMCs. These receptors all come from a woman between 35 and 50 years old in good health. Some clones in this sample may be carry-over from other donors' samples.

The CDR3 DNA reads TGTGCCAGCAGCTTAACGGCCCGGGACATGGTCAATCAGCCCCAGCATTTT. Translating gives CASSLTARDMVNQPQHF. The V and J genes are TRBV7-3 and TRBJ1-5, with D possibly matching TRBD1 (6 bases). Germline V CDR1 and CDR2: SGHTA, FQGTGA. This CDR3 comprises 17 residues. V was pared by 0 bases and J by 3 bases, with 15 bases between.

This clone was seen a handful of times. This chain uses TRBV27 with TRBJ2-7; 13 bases map to TRBD2. The CDR3 runs to 15 residues. The V gene end was trimmed by 6 bases and the J gene end by 4 bases; junction bases not matched to a gene: 6. The germline V gene encodes CDR1 MNHEY and CDR2 SMNVEV (reference sequence). The DNA of the CDR3 is TGTGCCAGCAGCTGGACTAGCGGGAGCGGATACGAGCAGTACTTC. Translating it yields CASSWTSGSGYEQYF.

A word on this clone: This likely traces to a read error, being one base from a far larger clone. V gene TRBV5-1 combines with J gene TRBJ2-1; TRBD1 aligns across 11 bases. J gave up 9 bases and V 1 base, and 12 bases lay outside the gene matches. Germline CDR1 reads SGHRS; CDR2 reads YFSETQ. CDR3 size: 17 residues. The CDR3 protein is CASSLMFGTGGQAEQFF. The DNA for the CDR3 is TGCGCCAGCAGCTTGATGTTTGGGACAGGGGGTCAGGCTGAGCAGTTCTTC.

The chain is built from TRBV30 and TRBJ1-2; 7 bases map to TRBD1. The germline CDR1 and CDR2 sequences are GTSNPN and SVGIG (reference sequence). V trimming: 3 bases; J trimming: 2 bases; junction bases outside the gene matches: 3. This CDR3 spans 13 amino acids. Here the CDR3 DNA reads TGTGCCTGGAGCATGGGACAGAACTATGGCTACACCTTC. It codes for CAWSMGQNYGYTF. Full variable domain (rest looked up from reference TRBV30 and TRBJ1-2): SQTIHQWPATLVQPVGSPLSLECTVEGTSNPNLYWYRQAAGRGLQLLFYSVGIGQISSEVPQNLSASRPQDRQFILSSKKLLLSDSGFYLCAWSMGQNYGYTFGSGTRLTVV.

V gene TRBV7-2 combines with J gene TRBJ1-2; no reliable D call. Trimming took off 4 bases at V and 5 bases at J, with 14 bases between the two ends. The CDR3 loop spans 14 amino acids. Germline V CDR1 and CDR2: SGHTA, FQGNSA. The CDR3 region has the DNA TGTGCCAGCAGCTCACCCCCGTTCGGGTATGGCTACACCTTC. Translated, it gives CASSSPPFGYGYTF.

With regard to this clone: Other DNA sequences in this specimen translate into the identical CDR3. This chain joins TRBV19 and TRBJ2-7, with D tentatively TRBD1 (7 bases). Trimming stripped 6 bases from V and 0 bases from J, with 15 bases between. This CDR3 contains 15 residues. Germline loops: CDR1 LNHDA, CDR2 SQIVND (reference sequence). The CDR3 protein is CASSPRQGGSYEQYF. The CDR3 nucleotides are TGTGCCAGTAGCCCCCGACAGGGAGGCTCCTACGAGCAGTACTTC. Supplemented by reference TRBV19 and TRBJ2-7, the full variable domain reads DGGITQSPKYLFRKEGQNVTLSCEQNLNHDAMYWYRQDPGQGLRLIYYSQIVNDFQKGDIAEGYSVSREKKESFPLTVTSAQKNPTAFYLCASSPRQGGSYEQYFGPGTRLTVT.

The chain couples TRBV7-9 to TRBJ1-3, with a tentative D call TRBD1 (5 bases). Germline V lookup: CDR1 SEHNR, CDR2 FQNEAQ (reference sequence). Trimming left V 4 bases short and J 7 bases short, with 17 bases between. This CDR3 has 15 amino acids. CDR3 sequence reads: CASSSRGSQGNTIYF. DNA of the CDR3: TGTGCCAGCAGCTCGAGGGGATCTCAAGGGAACACCATATATTTT.

This clone showed up just once. The sample has other DNA sequences that encode this CDR3 too. The V and J genes are TRBV5-6 and TRBJ2-5; D unclear. Trimming shortened V by 4 bases and J by 1 base, and 2 bases separated the two germline ends. Germline lookup yields CDR1 SGHDT and CDR2 YYEEEE. The CDR3 has 11 amino acids. Here the CDR3 reads CASSRQETQYF. The CDR3 bases are TGTGCCAGCAGCCGCCAAGAGACCCAGTACTTC.

The V call is TRBV15, the J call TRBJ1-5, with D maybe TRBD1 (6 bases). The CDR3 length is 15 residues. The V end was cut by 0 bases, the J end by 5 bases, with 11 bases between. The germline gives CDR1 LNHNV, CDR2 YYDKDF (reference sequence). The DNA for the CDR3 is TGTGCCACCAGCAGAGAAAGGACAGCTGATCAGCCCCAGCATTTT. This encodes CATSRERTADQPQHF.

This sequence joins TRBV19 and TRBJ2-6; TRBD1 matches 7 bases. The J segment lost 0 bases and the V segment lost 4 bases, leaving 3 bases of the junction unmatched. This CDR3 region has 16 residues. The germline CDR1 and CDR2 sequences are LNHDA and SQIVND (reference sequence). CDR3 protein: CASSTGQVSGANVLTF. In DNA, the CDR3 is TGTGCCAGTAGTACCGGACAGGTCTCTGGGGCCAACGTCCTGACTTTC. The full variable domain, completed using reference TRBV19 and TRBJ2-6, is DGGITQSPKYLFRKEGQNVTLSCEQNLNHDAMYWYRQDPGQGLRLIYYSQIVNDFQKGDIAEGYSVSREKKESFPLTVTSAQKNPTAFYLCASSTGQVSGANVLTFGAGSRLTVL.

This rearrangement joins TRBV5-1 to TRBJ2-7, with 8 nucleotides matching TRBD2. Germline assignment: CDR1 SGHRS and CDR2 YFSETQ. V lost 2 bases and J lost 2; bases outside the gene matches: 3. The CDR3 totals 14 residues. The CDR3 protein is CASSFTSGAYEQYF. CDR3 coding DNA: TGCGCCAGCAGCTTTACTAGCGGAGCCTACGAGCAGTACTTC.

The rearrangement uses TRBV28 and TRBJ2-5; the D is unclear. With the DNA end fitting TRBJ2-7 better, the J assignment may be wrong. This CDR3 is built from 11 residues. Germline values: CDR1 MDHEN, CDR2 SYDVKM. CDR3: CASSAVYEQYF. The CDR3 coding sequence is TGTGCCAGCAGTGCTGTATACGAGCAGTACTTC.

The table lists this clone with a count of one. The chain joins TRBV30 to TRBJ2-3; D ambiguous. V was pared by 0 bases and J by 3 bases, with 7 bases between. The CDR3 length is 13 residues. Germline V gene data show CDR1 as GTSNPN and CDR2 as SVGIG (reference sequence). CDR3 sequence reads: CAWSVVATDTQYF. The CDR3 region has the DNA TGTGCCTGGAGTGTAGTCGCGACAGATACGCAGTATTTT.

The chain couples TRBV7-2 to TRBJ2-1; D unclear. Looked up from germline, CDR1 is SGHTA and CDR2 is FQGNSA. The CDR3 consists of 11 residues. Between the trimmed V and J ends, which lost 0 bases and 9 bases, there was a span of 3 bases. CDR3 region: CASSLAAEQFF. CDR3 in DNA: TGTGCCAGCAGCTTAGCGGCTGAGCAGTTCTTC.

The rearrangement links TRBV9 to TRBJ1-1; 10 bases agree with TRBD1. This CDR3 spans 16 amino acids. In germline, CDR1 is SGDLS, CDR2 YYNGEE. J lost 1 base, V lost 3 bases, and 6 bases had no gene match. The CDR3 spells CASSAGTGVGNTEAFF. The CDR3 DNA sequence: TGTGCCAGCAGCGCCGGGACAGGGGTTGGGAACACTGAAGCTTTCTTT.

The genes are TRBV25-1 and TRBJ2-7; D is undetermined. V lost 4 bases and J 2 bases, leaving 12 bases between the germline ends. The CDR3 loop spans 14 amino acids. From germline, CDR1 is MGHDK and CDR2 SYGVNS. The CDR3 here is CASSVGLTPYEQYF. Written as DNA, the CDR3 is TGTGCCAGCAGTGTGGGTCTTACCCCCTACGAGCAGTACTTC.

The chain recombines TRBV15 with TRBJ1-5; 7 nucleotides align to TRBD1. From germline, CDR1 is LNHNV and CDR2 YYDKDF (reference sequence). V lost 1 base to trimming and J lost 6 bases; unmatched junction nucleotides: 9. The length of the CDR3 is 16 residues. The chain's CDR3 is CATSRVGRGHSQPQHF. The CDR3 DNA is TGTGCCACCAGCAGAGTCGGGAGGGGGCACAGTCAGCCCCAGCATTTT.

The CDR3 loop is CSVEDTLAGGSRDTQYF. The CDR3 DNA is TGCAGCGTTGAAGATACCCTAGCGGGAGGATCCCGAGATACGCAGTATTTT. This sequence joins TRBV29-1 and TRBJ2-3, with 11 nucleotides matching TRBD2. From germline, CDR1 is SQVTM and CDR2 ANQGSEA. Trimming took 0 bases from V and 5 from J; bases not matched to a gene: 10. CDR3 length: 17 residues.

This rearrangement joins TRBV25-1 to TRBJ1-1; the D is unclear. CDR1 and CDR2 from the germline V gene are MGHDK and SYGVNS. Trimming removed 6 bases from V and 1 base from J, with 15 bases in between. CDR3 length equals 15 residues. The CDR3 bases are TGTGCCAGCAGGGGTTCTTGGCAGCAGAACACTGAAGCTTTCTTT. It translates to CASRGSWQQNTEAFF.

This sequence joins TRBV5-1 and TRBJ2-7, with D hard to call. The germline V and J ends were trimmed by 3 bases and 3 bases, with 16 bases remaining between them. The CDR3 is made up of 15 amino acids. CDR1 and CDR2 (germline): SGHRS, YFSETQ. The CDR3 sequence is CASSSGNGRYYEQYF. CDR3 sequence (DNA): TGCGCCAGCAGCTCGGGCAACGGTAGATACTACGAGCAGTACTTC. The variable domain in full, completed from reference TRBV5-1 and TRBJ2-7, reads KAGVTQTPRYLIKTRGQQVTLSCSPISGHRSVSWYQQTPGQGLQFLFEYFSETQRNKGNFPGRFSGRQFSNSRSEMNVSTLELGDSALYLCASSSGNGRYYEQYFGPGTRLTVT.

The chain links TRBV29-1 to TRBJ2-3; 10 bases fit TRBD2. The CDR3 is 14 amino acids. V shed 4 bases, J shed 6 bases, and the junction held 7 bases outside the gene matches. Germline V gene data show CDR1 as SQVTM and CDR2 as ANQGSEA. CDR3 amino acids: CSVAASGRWDTQYF. The CDR3 nucleotides read TGCAGCGTTGCTGCTAGCGGGAGATGGGATACGCAGTATTTT.

This chain uses TRBV18 with TRBJ2-1; 11 bases fit TRBD1. This CDR3 comprises 15 residues. Germline V CDR1 and CDR2: KGHSH, LQKENI. The V segment lost 5 bases and the J segment 3 bases; nucleotides outside the gene matches: 3. DNA of the CDR3: TGTGCCAGCTCAGCGGGACAGGGGGTCTACAATGAGCAGTTCTTC. Translation gives CASSAGQGVYNEQFF.

V and J are TRBV7-9 and TRBJ2-1; TRBD2 matches at 9 bases. Germline V gene data show CDR1 as SEHNR and CDR2 as FQNEAQ (reference sequence). V was pared by 5 bases and J by 0 bases, with 5 bases of the junction left unmatched. CDR3 size: 16 residues. The chain's CDR3 is CASSVGSGSSYNEQFF. CDR3 nucleotide sequence: TGTGCCAGCAGCGTAGGTAGCGGGAGCTCCTACAATGAGCAGTTCTTC.

The chain joins TRBV7-3 to TRBJ2-5; tentatively, D is TRBD1 (7 bases). There are 14 residues in the CDR3. Trimming removed 2 bases at V and 5 bases at J, with 12 bases between. The germline V gene encodes CDR1 SGHTA and CDR2 FQGTGA. CDR3 amino acids: CASSLQGGEETQYF. The CDR3 nucleotides are TGTGCCAGCAGCTTACAGGGGGGTGAGGAGACCCAGTACTTC.

Regarding this clone: The junction differs from germline at one of its ends, possibly a read error. This sample also contains other DNA sequences that code for the same CDR3. The rearrangement joins TRBV30 to TRBJ2-2, with D possibly matching TRBD1 (6 bases). This CDR3 has 16 amino acids. Germline V gene data show CDR1 as GTSNPN and CDR2 as SVGIG (reference sequence). For the CDR3, the DNA is TGTGCCTGGCGACGCGGAGGACAGAGGAACACCGGAGAGCTGTTTTTT. Translating it yields CAWRRGGQRNTGELFF.

The chain uses TRBV28 and TRBJ1-5; possibly TRBD1 for D (5 bases). The CDR3 totals 17 residues. Germline V gives CDR1 MDHEN, CDR2 SYDVKM. The V end lost 5 bases, the J end lost 0 bases, and 17 bases lay between the germline ends. The CDR3 sequence is CASSPLGLGDSNQPQHF. CDR3 DNA sequence: TGTGCCAGCAGTCCCCTGGGGTTGGGGGATAGCAATCAGCCCCAGCATTTT.